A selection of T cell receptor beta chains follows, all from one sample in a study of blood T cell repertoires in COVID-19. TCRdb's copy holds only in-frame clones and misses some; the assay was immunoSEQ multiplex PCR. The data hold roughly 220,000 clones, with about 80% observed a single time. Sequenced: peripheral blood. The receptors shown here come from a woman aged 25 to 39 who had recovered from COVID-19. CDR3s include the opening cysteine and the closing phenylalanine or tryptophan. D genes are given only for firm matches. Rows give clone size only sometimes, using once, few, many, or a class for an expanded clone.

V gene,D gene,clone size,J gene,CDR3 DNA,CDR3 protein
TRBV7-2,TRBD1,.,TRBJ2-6,TGTGCCAGCAGCCCGACAGGGTCTGGGGCCAACGTCCTGACTTTC,CASSPTGSGANVLTF
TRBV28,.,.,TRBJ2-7,TGTGCCAGCAGTTCCCATACGGCGAGGAGTGAGCAGTACTTC,CASSSHTARSEQYF
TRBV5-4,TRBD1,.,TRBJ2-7,TGTGCCAGCAGCGCCGGGACAGGACCCTACGAGCAGTACTTC,CASSAGTGPYEQYF
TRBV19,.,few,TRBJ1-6,TGTGCCAGTAGCCGGGAGGGAGCTTCACCCCTCCACTTT,CASSREGASPLHF
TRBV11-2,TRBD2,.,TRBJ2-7,TGTGCCAGCAGCTTAGGCGGGAGGGTTTACGAGCAGTACTTC,CASSLGGRVYEQYF
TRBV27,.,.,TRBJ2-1,TGTGCCAGCAGTTCTCGGAGGGGAGGCTCCAATGAGCAGTTCTTC,CASSSRRGGSNEQFF
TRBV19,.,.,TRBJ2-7,TGTGCCAGCGATTCAGGGACCTACGAGCAGTACTTC,CASDSGTYEQYF
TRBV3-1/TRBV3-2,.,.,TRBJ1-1,TGTGCCAGCAGCCCTCCCGAGGGGAACACTGAAGCTTTCTTT,CASSPPEGNTEAFF
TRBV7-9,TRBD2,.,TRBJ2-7,TGTGCCAGCAGCTTAGAAGGGGGACTAGAGAACTACGAGCAGTACTTC,CASSLEGGLENYEQYF
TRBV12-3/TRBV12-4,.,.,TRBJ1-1,TGTGCCAGCAGTTTTAACTTCGGAGGTGAAGCTTTCTTT,CASSFNFGGEAFF
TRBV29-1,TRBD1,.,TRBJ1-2,TGCAGCGTTGAAGATCGAGACAGGGGGGGCTACACCTTC,CSVEDRDRGGYTF
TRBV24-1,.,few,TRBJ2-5,TGTGCCACCAGCGCCGGGGCGGGAAGGGGCGGAGAGACCCAGTACTTC,CATSAGAGRGGETQYF
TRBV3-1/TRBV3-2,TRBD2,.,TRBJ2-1,TGTGCCAGCAGCCAAGGGGGGGGTAGCGGGTTCTACAATGAGCAGTTCTTC,CASSQGGGSGFYNEQFF
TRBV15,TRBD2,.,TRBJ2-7,TGTGCCACCAGCCGTAGCGGGAGTAATTACGAGCAGTACTTC,CATSRSGSNYEQYF
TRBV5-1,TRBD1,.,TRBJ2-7,TGCGCCAGCAGCTCCCGGGACAGGGCCTACGAGCAGTACTTC,CASSSRDRAYEQYF
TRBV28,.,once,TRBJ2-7,TGTGCCAGCAGTCCAGCGTACGAGCAGTACTTC,CASSPAYEQYF
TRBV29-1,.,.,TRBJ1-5,TGCAGCGTTGGTGGGGGCAGCAATCAGCCCCAGCATTTT,CSVGGGSNQPQHF
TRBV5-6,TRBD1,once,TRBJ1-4,TGTGCCAGCAGCTTGACAGGGGCTGAAAAACTGTTTTTT,CASSLTGAEKLFF
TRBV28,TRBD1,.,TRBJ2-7,TGTGCCAGCAGTTCCGGACAGGGGGCATCCTTC,CASSSGQGASF
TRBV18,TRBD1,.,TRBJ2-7,TGTGCCAGCTCACGTGGAGGACAGGGCTACGAGCAGTACTTC,CASSRGGQGYEQYF
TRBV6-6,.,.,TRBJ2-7,TGTGCCAGCAGTCCCACAGGGATCGCGGAAGGGGAGCAGTACTTC,CASSPTGIAEGEQYF
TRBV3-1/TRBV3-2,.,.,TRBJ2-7,TGTGCCAGCAGCCAGGGTATCCCGAGAGCGACCTACGAGCAGTACTTC,CASSQGIPRATYEQYF
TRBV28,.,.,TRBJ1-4,TGTGCCAGCAGCCGCCCCCGGACAGACCCCTCAGAAAAACTGTTTTTT,CASSRPRTDPSEKLFF
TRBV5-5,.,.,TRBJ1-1,TGTGCCAGCAGCCAAAACACTGAAGCTTTCTTT,CASSQNTEAFF
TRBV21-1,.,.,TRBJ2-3,TGTGCCAGCAGCAAACCGGGACTGAGCACAGATACGCAGTATTTT,CASSKPGLSTDTQYF
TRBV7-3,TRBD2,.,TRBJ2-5,TGTGCCAGCAGCCTCTCGCGAGCGGGAGGGTTGGAGACCCAGTACTTC,CASSLSRAGGLETQYF
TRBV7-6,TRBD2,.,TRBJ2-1,TGTGCCAGCAGCTGGGGACTAGCGGGGCCTTCCTACAATGAGCAGTTCTTC,CASSWGLAGPSYNEQFF
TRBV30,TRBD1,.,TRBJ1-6,TGTGCCTGGAATAGAGACAGGGGACATTCACCCCTCCACTTT,CAWNRDRGHSPLHF
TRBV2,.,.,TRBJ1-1,TGTGCCAGCAGTTTCCCCGACAGCATGAACACTGAAGCTTTCTTT,CASSFPDSMNTEAFF
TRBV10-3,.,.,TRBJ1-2,TGTGCCATCCGACAGACGAACTATGGCTACACCTTC,CAIRQTNYGYTF
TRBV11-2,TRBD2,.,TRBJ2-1,TGTGCCAGCAGCTTAAGAGGACTAGCGGGAGACAATGAGCAGTTCTTC,CASSLRGLAGDNEQFF
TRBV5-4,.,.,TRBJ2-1,TGTGCCAGCAGCTTGGAGACTAGTGGTGAGCAGTTCTTC,CASSLETSGEQFF
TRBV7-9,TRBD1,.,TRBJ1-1,TGTGCCAGCATCTTGACAGGGGGGACTGAAGCTTTCTTT,CASILTGGTEAFF
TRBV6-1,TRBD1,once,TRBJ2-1,TGTGCCAGCAGTGAATTGACAGGGCACCCCTACAATGAGCAGTTCTTC,CASSELTGHPYNEQFF
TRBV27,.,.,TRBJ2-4,TGTGCCACCAGGGGACTAAACATTCAGTACTTC,CATRGLNIQYF
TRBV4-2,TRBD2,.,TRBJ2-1,TGTGCCAGCAGTCGGAAAGCGGGAGATGAGCAGTTCTTC,CASSRKAGDEQFF
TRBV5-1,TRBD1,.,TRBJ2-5,TGCGCCAGCAGCTACACCGGGACAGCTTTTTTGGAAGAGACCCAGTACTTC,CASSYTGTAFLEETQYF
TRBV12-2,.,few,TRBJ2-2,TGTGCAAGTCGCTTAGCCAGGAGACAGGGGAACACCGGGGAGCTGTTTTTT,CASRLARRQGNTGELFF
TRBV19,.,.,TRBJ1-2,TGTGCCAGTAGTTCGGACAGCGTTAACTATGGCTACACCTTC,CASSSDSVNYGYTF
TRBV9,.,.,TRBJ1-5,TGTGCCAGCAGCGATACAGGGAATCAGCCCCAGCATTTT,CASSDTGNQPQHF
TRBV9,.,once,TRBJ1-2,TGTGCCAGCAGCGTAGATGGGCAGGTTTCGGTTGGCTACACCTTC,CASSVDGQVSVGYTF
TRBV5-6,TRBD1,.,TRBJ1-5,TGTGCCAGCAGCTTGGCGGGACAGAGCAACCAGCCCCAGCATTTT,CASSLAGQSNQPQHF
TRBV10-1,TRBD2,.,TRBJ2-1,TGCGCCAGCAGTGGGGGACTAGCGGGGGATTACAATGAGCAGTTCTTC,CASSGGLAGDYNEQFF
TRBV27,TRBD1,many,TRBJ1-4,TGTGCCAGCGGCGGGACAGGGGGCAAAAAACTGTTTTTT,CASGGTGGKKLFF
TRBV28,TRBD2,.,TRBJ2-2,TGTGCCAGCAGTTTACGCCTAGCGGGAGGGCCGTACACCGGGGAGCTGTTTTTT,CASSLRLAGGPYTGELFF
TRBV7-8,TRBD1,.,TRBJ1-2,TGTGCCAGCAGCCCGAGGGACAGGGGGCAATTAGGGGGCGGCTACACCTTC,CASSPRDRGQLGGGYTF
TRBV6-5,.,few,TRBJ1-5,TGTGCCAGCAGTCCCCAGACACCCAGTCAGCCCCAGCATTTT,CASSPQTPSQPQHF
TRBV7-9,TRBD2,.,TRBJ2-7,TGTGCCAGCAACCCCGGGGCGGGAGGCGGGTACGAGCAGTACTTC,CASNPGAGGGYEQYF
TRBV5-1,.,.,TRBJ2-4,TGCGCCAGCAGCTTGGGACTAGCCAAAAACATTCAGTACTTC,CASSLGLAKNIQYF
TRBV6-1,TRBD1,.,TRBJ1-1,TGTGCCAGCAGGGACAGGGAGGACACTGAAGCTTTCTTT,CASRDREDTEAFF
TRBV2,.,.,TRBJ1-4,TGTGCCAGCAGTGAAGCTTCCGGGGGGAACGAAAAACTGTTTTTT,CASSEASGGNEKLFF
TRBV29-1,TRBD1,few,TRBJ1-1,TGCAGCGTTGACACAGGGGGCCGTGCTTTCTTT,CSVDTGGRAFF
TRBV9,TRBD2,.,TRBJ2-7,TGTGCCAGCAGCGTAGCGGGAGCGGGATTAAACGAGCAGTACTTC,CASSVAGAGLNEQYF
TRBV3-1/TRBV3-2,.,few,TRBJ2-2,TGTGCCAGCAGCCAAGTGCAGGAAGCCGGGGAGCTGTTTTTT,CASSQVQEAGELFF
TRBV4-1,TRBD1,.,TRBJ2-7,TGCGCCAGCAGCCGCCCGACAGGGGGCCGGTGGGAGCAGTACTTC,CASSRPTGGRWEQYF
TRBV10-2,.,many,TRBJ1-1,TGCGCCAGCAGGAACCCCGGGGGTTCGGCTGAAGCTTTCTTT,CASRNPGGSAEAFF
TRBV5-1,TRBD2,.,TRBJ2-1,TGCGCCAGCAGCTTAACTAGCGGGAGGGCCAATGAGCAGTTCTTC,CASSLTSGRANEQFF
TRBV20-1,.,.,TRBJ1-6,TGCAGTCTATTCCGGGATCAACCCCTCCACTTT,CSLFRDQPLHF
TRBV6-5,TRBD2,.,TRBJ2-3,TGTGCCAGCAGTTCCCTAGCGGGAGGACCCCCAGATACGCAGTATTTT,CASSSLAGGPPDTQYF
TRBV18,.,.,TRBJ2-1,TGTGCCAGCTCACCACGATTTGGAGGTTACAATGAGCAGTTCTTC,CASSPRFGGYNEQFF